The sequence of this T cell receptor beta chain was determined in a study of blood T cell repertoires in COVID-19. Study-wide context: The analysed material was cDNA or gDNA that came from T cells, B-cell-depleted T cells, or PBMCs.

Under the authors' procedure: Scientists estimated how many nucleated cells there were by amplifying reference gene primers. Sequencing was performed with immunoSEQ multiplex PCR; in TCRdb, only in-frame clones are kept and a portion is missing. The D gene and trimming were derived from the DNA, and the V and J assignments and clone size from that table. This sample has 200,000 or so clones, with just under 85% found just once. This CDR3 has 16 residues. Unmatched junction bases numbered 12, after V lost 5 bases and J lost 8 bases. Germline CDR1 and CDR2: MNHNY and SVGAGI (reference sequence). This clone was counted a single time.

Material: peripheral blood. This clonotype was obtained from a human donor with acute or convalescent COVID-19. The donor label of this sample is uncertain. The rearrangement uses TRBV6-6 and TRBJ2-2; 9 bases line up with TRBD2. The CDR3 nucleotides read TGTGCCAGCAGTCGAATAGCGGGAGTGTCCGCTGGGGAGCTGTTTTTT. This codes for CASSRIAGVSAGELFF.